The source of this T cell receptor beta chain is a study of CD8 T cells in cerebrospinal fluid in Alzheimer's disease. For each CDR3 protein, TCRdb gives one entry from its re-call of the 10x single-cell sequencing reads, without DNA. Found here are some 820 distinct CDR3 sequences; the top ten clones hold less than 20%. This CDR3 is built from 16 residues. In terms of frequency, this clonotype is medium-sized. The TCR was taken from a human donor with Parkinson's disease. The chain employs TRBV3-2 and TRBJ2-7; the TCRdb call, TRBD1, lacks DNA for checking. TRBV3-2 is a pseudogene segment. Sequencing used cerebrospinal fluid. CDR3 amino acids: CASSQALTGGEHEQYF.